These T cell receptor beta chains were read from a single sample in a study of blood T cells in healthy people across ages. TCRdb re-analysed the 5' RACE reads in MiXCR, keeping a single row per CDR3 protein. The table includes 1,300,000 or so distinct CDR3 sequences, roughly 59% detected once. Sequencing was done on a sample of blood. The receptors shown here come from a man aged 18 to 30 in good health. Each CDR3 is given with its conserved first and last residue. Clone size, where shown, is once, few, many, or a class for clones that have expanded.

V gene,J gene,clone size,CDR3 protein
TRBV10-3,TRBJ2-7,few,CAISEAGGGLTSYEQYF
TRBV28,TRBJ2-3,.,CASSPGTALSTDTQYF
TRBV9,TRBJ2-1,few,CASSQTSGSHNEQFF
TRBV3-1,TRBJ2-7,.,CASSPGTGYGGQYF
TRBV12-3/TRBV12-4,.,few,CASSATGARETQYF
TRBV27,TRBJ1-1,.,CASSLSPASLWTEAFF
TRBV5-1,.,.,CASSLDGGRAKNEQYF
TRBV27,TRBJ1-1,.,CASSAISGTVGEAFF
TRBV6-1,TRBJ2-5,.,CASSPMVVAGEETQYF
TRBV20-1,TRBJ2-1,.,CSAIGRYNEQFF
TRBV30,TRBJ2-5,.,CAWSVRLMETQYF
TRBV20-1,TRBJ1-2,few,CSARKQGNYGYTF
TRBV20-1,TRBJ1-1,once,CSARGRQGASTEAFF
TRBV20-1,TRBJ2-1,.,CSARPGLESSHEQFF
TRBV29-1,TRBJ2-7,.,CSVDRNTNEQYF
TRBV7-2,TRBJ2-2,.,CASSSRERGNTGEPFF
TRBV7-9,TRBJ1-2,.,CASSLRVGSNTGYGYTF